The T cell receptor beta chain under discussion was sequenced for a study of cytomegalovirus exposure and HLA in healthy donors. This clone has only one observation. PCR was performed using 60 Vbeta and 13 Jbeta primers. The method was immunoSEQ multiplex PCR; TCRdb's version includes in-frame clones alone and lacks a portion of them. Among under 200,000 clones listed, approximately 80% were seen once. This TCR derives from a woman younger than 30 in good health and CMV-seropositive. Source material: PBMCs.

This CDR3 is CASSLPGTEAFF. CDR3 nucleotide sequence: TGTGCCAGCAGCTTGCCGGGCACTGAAGCTTTCTTT. This chain uses TRBV7-9 with TRBJ1-1; D gene ambiguous. The CDR3 runs to 12 residues. CDR1 is SEHNR and CDR2 is FQNEAQ in the germline V gene (reference sequence). Deletions cut 3 bases from V and 4 bases from J, with 6 bases between.